The rows below give T cell receptor beta chains drawn from one sample of a study of blood T cell repertoires in COVID-19. Clones were sequenced by immunoSEQ multiplex PCR, and TCRdb holds only the in-frame ones, with some missing. The table shows roughly 180,000 clones, with 84% occurring only once. Sequencing used peripheral blood. These receptor sequences come from a man in his forties who had recovered from COVID-19. Both conserved end residues are part of each CDR3. A D gene is named only where the DNA matches it firmly. Where a row states a size, it is once, few, many or the class of an expanded clone; other rows omit it.

v_call: TRBV7-2
clone_size: NA
d_call: NA
j_call: TRBJ2-1
cdr3_aa: CASSLVGGNNEQFF
cdr3_nt: TGTGCCAGCAGCTTAGTCGGGGGAAACAATGAGCAGTTCTTC

v_call: TRBV12-3/TRBV12-4
clone_size: NA
d_call: NA
j_call: TRBJ1-2
cdr3_aa: CASSSNAGHGYTF
cdr3_nt: TGTGCCAGCAGTTCCAATGCTGGGCATGGCTACACCTTC

v_call: TRBV4-1
clone_size: NA
d_call: NA
j_call: TRBJ1-5
cdr3_aa: CASSPGDRRGYSNQPQHF
cdr3_nt: TGCGCCAGCAGCCCCGGGGACCGGAGGGGCTATAGCAATCAGCCCCAGCATTTT

v_call: TRBV9
clone_size: NA
d_call: NA
j_call: TRBJ2-2
cdr3_aa: CASSVVQDSGTGELFF
cdr3_nt: TGTGCCAGCAGCGTAGTGCAGGACTCGGGGACCGGGGAGCTGTTTTTT

v_call: TRBV7-9
clone_size: NA
d_call: NA
j_call: TRBJ2-3
cdr3_aa: CASSLEDTQYF
cdr3_nt: TGTGCCAGCAGCTTGGAGGATACGCAGTATTTT

v_call: TRBV3-1/TRBV3-2
clone_size: NA
d_call: NA
j_call: TRBJ2-2
cdr3_aa: CASSQMSGELFF
cdr3_nt: TGTGCCAGCAGCCAAATGAGCGGGGAGCTGTTTTTT

v_call: TRBV30
clone_size: NA
d_call: NA
j_call: TRBJ2-3
cdr3_aa: CAWSGLGTFTDTQYF
cdr3_nt: TGTGCCTGGAGCGGGCTTGGGACTTTCACAGATACGCAGTATTTT

v_call: TRBV6-5
clone_size: NA
d_call: TRBD2
j_call: TRBJ2-1
cdr3_aa: CATEPGGRNGEQFF
cdr3_nt: TGTGCCACCGAGCCGGGCGGGAGAAACGGTGAGCAGTTCTTC

v_call: TRBV5-3
clone_size: NA
d_call: NA
j_call: TRBJ2-2
cdr3_aa: CARSLALYRVRTGELFF
cdr3_nt: TGTGCCAGAAGTTTGGCGCTATACAGAGTAAGGACCGGGGAGCTGTTTTTT

v_call: TRBV4-2
clone_size: NA
d_call: TRBD2
j_call: TRBJ2-2
cdr3_aa: CASSQEGPSGSGELFF
cdr3_nt: TGTGCCAGCAGCCAAGAAGGCCCTAGCGGGTCTGGGGAGCTGTTTTTT

v_call: TRBV4-2
clone_size: NA
d_call: NA
j_call: TRBJ1-2
cdr3_aa: CASSQRLAGSYGYTF
cdr3_nt: TGTGCCAGCAGCCAACGACTCGCAGGGTCCTATGGCTACACCTTC

v_call: TRBV6-2/TRBV6-3
clone_size: once
d_call: TRBD2
j_call: TRBJ2-7
cdr3_aa: CASSGLAGEQYF
cdr3_nt: TGTGCCAGCAGCGGACTAGCGGGTGAGCAGTACTTC

v_call: TRBV10-3
clone_size: NA
d_call: NA
j_call: TRBJ2-6
cdr3_aa: CAIRGSSGANVLTF
cdr3_nt: TGTGCCATCCGGGGTAGCTCTGGGGCCAACGTCCTGACTTTC

v_call: TRBV28
clone_size: NA
d_call: NA
j_call: TRBJ2-7
cdr3_aa: CASSLYRPGWTYEQYF
cdr3_nt: TGTGCCAGCAGTTTATATCGCCCAGGGTGGACCTACGAGCAGTACTTC

v_call: TRBV9
clone_size: once
d_call: TRBD1
j_call: TRBJ1-1
cdr3_aa: CASSVQGGTEAFF
cdr3_nt: TGTGCCAGCAGCGTACAGGGGGGAACTGAAGCTTTCTTT

v_call: TRBV7-8
clone_size: NA
d_call: TRBD1
j_call: TRBJ1-5
cdr3_aa: CASSRTGGISNQPQHF
cdr3_nt: TGTGCCAGCAGCCGCACAGGGGGTATTAGCAATCAGCCCCAGCATTTT

v_call: TRBV3-1/TRBV3-2
clone_size: NA
d_call: NA
j_call: TRBJ2-7
cdr3_aa: CASSQDIAYEQYF
cdr3_nt: TGTGCCAGCAGCCAGGACATCGCCTACGAGCAGTACTTC

v_call: TRBV6-4
clone_size: NA
d_call: TRBD2
j_call: TRBJ2-1
cdr3_aa: CASSRAGGYNEQFF
cdr3_nt: TGTGCCAGCAGCAGAGCGGGGGGCTACAATGAGCAGTTCTTC

v_call: TRBV28
clone_size: once
d_call: NA
j_call: TRBJ2-7
cdr3_aa: CASCSGQITYEQYF
cdr3_nt: TGTGCCAGCTGTAGCGGCCAGATAACCTACGAGCAGTACTTC

v_call: TRBV9
clone_size: NA
d_call: NA
j_call: TRBJ1-6
cdr3_aa: CASSLDGASPLHF
cdr3_nt: TGTGCCAGCAGCCTAGATGGGGCTTCACCCCTCCACTTT

v_call: TRBV27
clone_size: NA
d_call: NA
j_call: TRBJ2-7
cdr3_aa: CASRPGQGSYEQYF
cdr3_nt: TGTGCCAGCAGGCCGGGACAAGGGTCCTACGAGCAGTACTTC

v_call: TRBV11-2
clone_size: NA
d_call: TRBD2
j_call: TRBJ2-3
cdr3_aa: CATALAEDTDTQYF
cdr3_nt: TGTGCCACCGCGCTAGCGGAAGACACAGATACGCAGTATTTT

v_call: TRBV5-4
clone_size: NA
d_call: NA
j_call: TRBJ2-5
cdr3_aa: CASSLELTEETQYF
cdr3_nt: TGTGCCAGCAGCTTGGAACTGACTGAAGAGACCCAGTACTTC

v_call: TRBV4-1
clone_size: NA
d_call: NA
j_call: TRBJ2-1
cdr3_aa: CASSQESLEGAELNEQFF
cdr3_nt: TGCGCCAGCAGCCAAGAGTCCTTGGAGGGAGCGGAACTCAATGAGCAGTTCTTC

v_call: TRBV15
clone_size: NA
d_call: NA
j_call: TRBJ1-5
cdr3_aa: CATSRDLRHNQPQHF
cdr3_nt: TGTGCCACCAGCAGAGATCTCAGGCACAATCAGCCCCAGCATTTT

v_call: TRBV6-5
clone_size: NA
d_call: NA
j_call: TRBJ2-7
cdr3_aa: CASSYSLGSSYEQYF
cdr3_nt: TGTGCCAGCAGTTACTCGCTGGGCTCCTCCTACGAGCAGTACTTC

v_call: TRBV5-4
clone_size: NA
d_call: TRBD1
j_call: TRBJ1-4
cdr3_aa: CASSKDRGNEKLFF
cdr3_nt: TGTGCCAGCAGCAAGGACAGGGGGAATGAAAAACTGTTTTTT

v_call: TRBV24-1
clone_size: NA
d_call: NA
j_call: TRBJ1-5
cdr3_aa: CATSDPGQPNQPQHF
cdr3_nt: TGTGCCACCAGTGACCCCGGACAGCCAAATCAGCCCCAGCATTTT

v_call: TRBV13
clone_size: NA
d_call: TRBD1
j_call: TRBJ1-2
cdr3_aa: CASSRQGDYGYTF
cdr3_nt: TGTGCCAGCAGCCGACAGGGGGACTATGGCTACACCTTC

v_call: TRBV29-1
clone_size: few
d_call: TRBD1
j_call: TRBJ1-1
cdr3_aa: CSVAPRGLMNTEAFF
cdr3_nt: TGCAGCGTTGCCCCAAGGGGGCTTATGAACACTGAAGCTTTCTTT

v_call: TRBV11-2
clone_size: NA
d_call: NA
j_call: TRBJ2-3
cdr3_aa: CASSPGFGDTQYF
cdr3_nt: TGTGCCAGCAGCCCCGGTTTCGGGGATACGCAGTATTTT

v_call: TRBV5-4
clone_size: NA
d_call: TRBD2
j_call: TRBJ2-3
cdr3_aa: CASSLWGGIADTQYF
cdr3_nt: TGTGCCAGCAGCTTGTGGGGAGGGATCGCAGATACGCAGTATTTT

v_call: TRBV27
clone_size: NA
d_call: NA
j_call: TRBJ2-4
cdr3_aa: CASSLSHANIQYF
cdr3_nt: TGTGCCAGCAGTTTATCCCACGCGAACATTCAGTACTTC

v_call: TRBV9
clone_size: NA
d_call: NA
j_call: TRBJ2-3
cdr3_aa: CASSVFPVTDTQYF
cdr3_nt: TGTGCCAGCAGCGTATTCCCAGTCACAGATACGCAGTATTTT

v_call: TRBV2
clone_size: NA
d_call: TRBD2
j_call: TRBJ2-7
cdr3_aa: CASRRGGNYEQYF
cdr3_nt: TGTGCCAGCAGGAGGGGAGGGAACTACGAGCAGTACTTC

v_call: TRBV10-3
clone_size: NA
d_call: NA
j_call: TRBJ2-2
cdr3_aa: CAISEAQINTGELFF
cdr3_nt: TGTGCCATCAGTGAGGCTCAGATAAACACCGGGGAGCTGTTTTTT

v_call: TRBV2
clone_size: few
d_call: TRBD1
j_call: TRBJ2-3
cdr3_aa: CASSVGGTGSDTQYF
cdr3_nt: TGTGCCAGCAGTGTTGGGGGGACAGGGTCAGATACGCAGTATTTT

v_call: TRBV28
clone_size: NA
d_call: TRBD1
j_call: TRBJ1-1
cdr3_aa: CASRGQGNTEAFF
cdr3_nt: TGTGCCAGCAGGGGACAGGGGAACACTGAAGCTTTCTTT

v_call: TRBV28
clone_size: NA
d_call: TRBD1
j_call: TRBJ2-5
cdr3_aa: CASSLTRYRGSGAQYF
cdr3_nt: TGTGCCAGCAGTTTAACCAGGTACAGGGGGTCTGGCGCCCAGTACTTC

v_call: TRBV28
clone_size: NA
d_call: TRBD1
j_call: TRBJ2-7
cdr3_aa: CASSSDSGTGGRYEQYF
cdr3_nt: TGTGCCAGCAGTTCTGATTCCGGGACAGGGGGTCGCTACGAGCAGTACTTC

v_call: TRBV7-2
clone_size: NA
d_call: TRBD1
j_call: TRBJ2-3
cdr3_aa: CASSLRGPTDTQYF
cdr3_nt: TGTGCCAGCAGCTTAAGGGGGCCCACAGATACGCAGTATTTT

v_call: TRBV6-2/TRBV6-3
clone_size: NA
d_call: TRBD1
j_call: TRBJ1-5
cdr3_aa: CASSTDRGGNQPQHF
cdr3_nt: TGTGCCAGCAGTACCGACAGGGGTGGCAATCAGCCCCAGCATTTT

v_call: TRBV5-6
clone_size: NA
d_call: TRBD1
j_call: TRBJ2-5
cdr3_aa: CASSSQDRGGETQYF
cdr3_nt: TGTGCCAGCAGCTCCCAAGACAGGGGCGGAGAGACCCAGTACTTC

v_call: TRBV6-2/TRBV6-3
clone_size: once
d_call: TRBD2
j_call: TRBJ2-2
cdr3_aa: CASSYYPSGEANTGELFF
cdr3_nt: TGTGCCAGCAGTTACTATCCTAGCGGGGAAGCGAACACCGGGGAGCTGTTTTTT

v_call: TRBV4-2
clone_size: once
d_call: NA
j_call: TRBJ2-7
cdr3_aa: CASSQDEVATYEQYF
cdr3_nt: TGTGCCAGCAGCCAAGATGAAGTAGCCACCTACGAGCAGTACTTC

v_call: TRBV7-9
clone_size: NA
d_call: TRBD2
j_call: TRBJ2-2
cdr3_aa: CASSLAKAGETGELFF
cdr3_nt: TGTGCCAGCAGCTTAGCGAAAGCGGGAGAGACCGGGGAGCTGTTTTTT

v_call: TRBV6-2/TRBV6-3
clone_size: NA
d_call: NA
j_call: TRBJ2-1
cdr3_aa: CASSYGQYLEQFF
cdr3_nt: TGTGCCAGCAGTTACGGTCAGTACCTTGAGCAGTTCTTC

v_call: TRBV7-9
clone_size: NA
d_call: NA
j_call: TRBJ2-5
cdr3_aa: CASSLLDRRETQYF
cdr3_nt: TGTGCCAGCAGCTTACTGGACAGACGGGAGACCCAGTACTTC

v_call: TRBV18
clone_size: NA
d_call: TRBD1
j_call: TRBJ2-3
cdr3_aa: CASSRQGLTDTQYF
cdr3_nt: TGTGCCAGCTCACGACAGGGGCTCACAGATACGCAGTATTTT

v_call: TRBV7-3
clone_size: NA
d_call: TRBD1
j_call: TRBJ2-7
cdr3_aa: CASSLDREAHQYF
cdr3_nt: TGTGCCAGCAGCTTAGACAGGGAAGCGCACCAGTACTTC

v_call: TRBV12-3/TRBV12-4
clone_size: NA
d_call: TRBD1
j_call: TRBJ2-7
cdr3_aa: CASSWDRVYEQYF
cdr3_nt: TGTGCCAGCAGTTGGGACAGAGTCTACGAGCAGTACTTC

v_call: TRBV6-6
clone_size: NA
d_call: TRBD1
j_call: TRBJ1-4
cdr3_aa: CASRPGQGSNEKLFF
cdr3_nt: TGTGCCAGCAGACCGGGACAGGGGTCTAATGAAAAACTGTTTTTT

v_call: TRBV19
clone_size: NA
d_call: NA
j_call: TRBJ2-2
cdr3_aa: CASRHGGTPTGELFF
cdr3_nt: TGTGCCAGTAGACACGGGGGTACTCCCACCGGGGAGCTGTTTTTT

v_call: TRBV6-5
clone_size: NA
d_call: TRBD1
j_call: TRBJ1-2
cdr3_aa: CATRGGRGYTF
cdr3_nt: TGTGCCACCAGGGGGGGGAGGGGCTACACCTTC

v_call: TRBV6-2/TRBV6-3
clone_size: once
d_call: TRBD1
j_call: TRBJ1-2
cdr3_aa: CASTPRDRAVLGYTF
cdr3_nt: TGTGCCAGCACCCCTCGGGACAGGGCGGTGTTGGGCTACACCTTC

v_call: TRBV28
clone_size: once
d_call: TRBD2
j_call: TRBJ2-7
cdr3_aa: CASARLAVIYEQYF
cdr3_nt: TGTGCCAGCGCGAGACTAGCGGTGATATACGAGCAGTACTTC

v_call: TRBV30
clone_size: NA
d_call: TRBD1
j_call: TRBJ2-6
cdr3_aa: CAWDPGTGYNRWRGANVLTF
cdr3_nt: TGTGCCTGGGACCCAGGGACAGGGTATAACCGATGGAGGGGGGCCAACGTCCTGACTTTC

v_call: TRBV2
clone_size: NA
d_call: NA
j_call: TRBJ2-5
cdr3_aa: CATSKGNLGQETQYF
cdr3_nt: TGTGCCACCTCCAAGGGGAATCTGGGGCAAGAGACCCAGTACTTC

v_call: TRBV6-5
clone_size: NA
d_call: TRBD1
j_call: TRBJ2-7
cdr3_aa: CASSTGESYEQYF
cdr3_nt: TGTGCCAGCAGCACAGGGGAGTCCTACGAGCAGTACTTC